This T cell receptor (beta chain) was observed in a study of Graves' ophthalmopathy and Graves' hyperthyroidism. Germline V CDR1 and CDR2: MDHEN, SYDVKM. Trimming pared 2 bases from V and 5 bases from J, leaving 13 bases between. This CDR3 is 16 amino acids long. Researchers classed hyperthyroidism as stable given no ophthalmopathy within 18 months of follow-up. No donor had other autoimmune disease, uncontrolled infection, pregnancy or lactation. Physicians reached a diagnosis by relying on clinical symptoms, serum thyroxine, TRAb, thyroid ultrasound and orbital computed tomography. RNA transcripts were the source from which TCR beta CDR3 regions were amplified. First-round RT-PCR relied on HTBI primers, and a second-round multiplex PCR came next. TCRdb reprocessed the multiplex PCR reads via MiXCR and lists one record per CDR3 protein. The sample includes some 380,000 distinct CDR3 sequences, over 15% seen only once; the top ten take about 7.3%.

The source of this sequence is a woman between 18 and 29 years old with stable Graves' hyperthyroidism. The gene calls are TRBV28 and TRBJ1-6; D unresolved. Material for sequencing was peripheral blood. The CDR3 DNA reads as TGTGCCAGCAGTTTAATTCTGGGTATGGATAATTCACCCCTCCACTTT. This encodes CASSLILGMDNSPLHF.